The rows below give T cell receptor beta chains drawn from one sample of a study of T cell changes during pregnancy in multiple sclerosis. Clones were read by immunoSEQ multiplex PCR, and TCRdb kept only the in-frame ones, dropping some. The sample holds under 35,000 clones, over 75% seen once. The source was CD8+ T cells from peripheral blood mononuclear cells, collected after pregnancy. These receptors came from a female donor with multiple sclerosis, enrolled in a pregnancy study. CDR3s include the opening cysteine and the closing phenylalanine or tryptophan. Each record gives: V gene, CDR3 protein.

>TRBV5-1
CASSLVLTANGYTF
>TRBV2
CASRPLGRDTQYF
>TRBV15
CATDRDSGFQDTEAFF
>TRBV6-5
CASSMTSTDTQYF
>TRBV5-1
CASSEDGRGTEAFF
>TRBV28
CASTHYGTSGDPTGELFF
>TRBV10-3
CAITASTENTEAFF
>TRBV7-9
CASSFGSYEQYF
>TRBV7-3
CASSQTRGLVDTGELFF
>TRBV7-6
CASSRSVPRYNSPLHF
>TRBV7-9
CASSTWTTSTDTQYF
>TRBV9
CASSPHPSGQGEAFF
>TRBV29-1
CSVGQGYEAFF
>TRBV7-6
CASSLAGGAFNSPLHF
>TRBV5-1
CASSPPGREGTEAFF
>TRBV6-1
CASSQEHHQPQHF
>TRBV10-3
CAISPNRGEMNTEAFF
>TRBV27
CASSFWTVTEAFF
>TRBV5-6
CARAEGRDGQPQHF
>TRBV6-1
CASSEDEGGGYEQYF
>TRBV9
CASSVSPGEGNTIYF
>TRBV9
CASSVSGTGVSGYTF
>TRBV5-7
CASSPVRGPGETQYF
>TRBV28
CASSLFFGLPGTEAFF
>TRBV13
CASSTREASAFF
>TRBV2
CASSLGQDLYEQYF
>TRBV13
CASSAPRQGVGGYTF
>TRBV14
CASRTTGSNGYTF
>TRBV21-1
CASKGVGRMDGYTF
>TRBV7-9
CASSLATYEQYF
>TRBV30
CAWSDGQGWSAFF
>TRBV6-1
CASSEDTGGSYEQYF
>TRBV6-6
CASSYGSSYNSPLHF
>TRBV7-9
CASSWTENTGELFF
>TRBV30
CAWTHDRESMKTEAFF
>TRBV6-5
CASSYRGNNSPLHF
>TRBV4-3
CASSQNTGFSGNTIYF
>TRBV7-6
CASSGGGSYNEQFF
>TRBV4-1
CASSLRQGSNTGELFF
>TRBV5-4
CASSLDRKNEKLFF
>TRBV5-1
CASSLAGGSADTQYF
>TRBV30
CAWSVPSYTPGGYTF
>TRBV19
CASSWLGATEAFF
>TRBV6-5
CASRNRGHYEQYF
>TRBV10-3
CAISDDAGPPYEQYF
>TRBV4-3
CASSQDWGVSYEQYF
>TRBV7-9
CASSSVGGIDYGYTF
>TRBV19
CASSIGLAGETQYF
>TRBV9
CASSVVGLATTDTQYF
>TRBV6-1
CASSAGELGTGYQRGYIF
>TRBV5-1
CASSLSSSGTSSYEQYF
>TRBV7-9
CASRLDRGYGYTF
>TRBV11-2
CASSWGLAGGPPEGEQYF
>TRBV30
CAWSWQPSETEAFF
>TRBV4-3
CASSQEGSGGYNEQFF
>TRBV7-7
CASSQGQEVYYEQYF
>TRBV13
CASTWDRGGGNTIYF
>TRBV7-2
CASSSSAAGWLRHEQYF
>TRBV28
CASSLPLRYEQYF
>TRBV13
CASSLTGEGDEQYF